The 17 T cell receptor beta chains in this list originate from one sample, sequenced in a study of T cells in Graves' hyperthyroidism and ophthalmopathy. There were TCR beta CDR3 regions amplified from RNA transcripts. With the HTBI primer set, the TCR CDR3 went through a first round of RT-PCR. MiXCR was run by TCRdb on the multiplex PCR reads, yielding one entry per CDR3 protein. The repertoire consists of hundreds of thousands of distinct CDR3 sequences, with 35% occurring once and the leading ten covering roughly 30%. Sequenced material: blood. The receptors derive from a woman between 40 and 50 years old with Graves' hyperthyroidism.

This CDR3 reads CASSYEGAPYEQYF. CDR3 bases: TGTGCCAGCAGTTACGAAGGGGCCCCCTACGAGCAGTACTTC. The J gene is TRBJ2-7, the V gene TRBV12-3 or TRBV12-4, with D possibly TRBD1 on 5 matching bases. The CDR3 length is 14 residues. V gave up 4 bases and J gave up 2 bases, with 12 bases separating them.

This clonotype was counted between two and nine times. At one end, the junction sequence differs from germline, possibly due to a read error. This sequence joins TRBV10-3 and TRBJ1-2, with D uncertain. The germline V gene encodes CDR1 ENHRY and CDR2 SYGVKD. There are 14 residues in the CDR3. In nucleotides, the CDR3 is TGTGCCAGCAGTGATCCGGGTAATGGCTATGGCTACACCTTC. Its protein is CASSDPGNGYGYTF.

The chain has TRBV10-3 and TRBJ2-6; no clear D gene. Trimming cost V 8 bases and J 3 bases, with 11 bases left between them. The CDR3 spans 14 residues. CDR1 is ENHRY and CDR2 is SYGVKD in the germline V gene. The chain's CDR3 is CAIGRSYGANVLTF. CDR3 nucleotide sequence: TGTGCCATCGGTCGATCCTATGGGGCCAACGTCCTGACTTTC.

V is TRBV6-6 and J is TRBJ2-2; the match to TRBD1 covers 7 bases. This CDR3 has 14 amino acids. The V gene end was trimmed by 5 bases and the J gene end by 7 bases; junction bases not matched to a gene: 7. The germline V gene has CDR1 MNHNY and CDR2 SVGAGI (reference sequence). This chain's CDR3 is CASSKQGIGGELFF. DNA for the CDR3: TGTGCCAGCAGTAAACAGGGGATCGGCGGGGAGCTGTTTTTT.

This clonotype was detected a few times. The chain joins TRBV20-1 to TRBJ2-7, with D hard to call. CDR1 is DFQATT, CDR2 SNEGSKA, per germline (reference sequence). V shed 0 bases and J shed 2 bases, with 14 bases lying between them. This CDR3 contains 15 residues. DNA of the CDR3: TGCAGTGCTAGAGATAAAAAGCTTTCTGCCTACGAGCAGTACTTC. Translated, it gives CSARDKKLSAYEQYF.

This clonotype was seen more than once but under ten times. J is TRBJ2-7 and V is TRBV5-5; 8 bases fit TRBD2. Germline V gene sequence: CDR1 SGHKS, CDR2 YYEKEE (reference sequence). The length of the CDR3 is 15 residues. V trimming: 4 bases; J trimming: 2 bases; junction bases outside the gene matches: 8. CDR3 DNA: TGTGCCAGCAGCCCGACGGCGGGGGGAGCCTACGAGCAGTACTTC. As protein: CASSPTAGGAYEQYF.

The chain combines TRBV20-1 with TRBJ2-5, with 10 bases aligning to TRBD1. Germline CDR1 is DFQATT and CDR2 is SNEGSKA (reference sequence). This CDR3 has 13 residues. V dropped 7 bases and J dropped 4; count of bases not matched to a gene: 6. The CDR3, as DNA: TGCAGTGTCTGGGACAGGGGAAGAGAGACCCAGTACTTC. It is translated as CSVWDRGRETQYF.

The CDR3 sequence: CASSFRWRTEETQYF. CDR3 in DNA: TGTGCCAGCAGTTTTCGTTGGCGGACGGAAGAGACCCAGTACTTC. The chain combines TRBV12-3 or TRBV12-4 with TRBJ2-5; D remains unclear. The CDR3 totals 15 residues. The ends were cut back, 3 bases at V and 3 bases at J, with 14 bases in the middle.

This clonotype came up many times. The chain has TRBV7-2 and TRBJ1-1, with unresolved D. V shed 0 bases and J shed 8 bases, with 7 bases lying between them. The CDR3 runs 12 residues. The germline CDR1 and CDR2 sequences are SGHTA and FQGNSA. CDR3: CASSLAHLEAFF. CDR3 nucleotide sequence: TGTGCCAGCAGCTTAGCACATCTCGAAGCTTTCTTT.

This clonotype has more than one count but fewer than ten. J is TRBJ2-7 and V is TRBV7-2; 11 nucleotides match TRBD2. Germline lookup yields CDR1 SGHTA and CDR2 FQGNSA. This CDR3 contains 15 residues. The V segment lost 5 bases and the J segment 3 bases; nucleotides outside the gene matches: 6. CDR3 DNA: TGTGCCAGCAGCCCGACTAGCGGGGCTAGCTACGAGCAGTACTTC. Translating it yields CASSPTSGASYEQYF.

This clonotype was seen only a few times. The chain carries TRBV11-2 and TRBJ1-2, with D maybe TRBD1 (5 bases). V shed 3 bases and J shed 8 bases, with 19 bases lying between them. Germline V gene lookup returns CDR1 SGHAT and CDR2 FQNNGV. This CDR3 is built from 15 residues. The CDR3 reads CASSFFSGPGGGYTF. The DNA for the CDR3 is TGTGCCAGCAGCTTTTTTTCAGGGCCCGGGGGAGGCTACACCTTC.

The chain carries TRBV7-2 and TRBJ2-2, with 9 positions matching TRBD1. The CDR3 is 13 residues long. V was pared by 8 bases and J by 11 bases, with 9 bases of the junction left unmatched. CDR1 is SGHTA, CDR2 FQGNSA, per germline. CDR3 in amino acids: CASLGTGPSELFF. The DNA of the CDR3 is TGTGCCAGCCTCGGGACAGGGCCTTCCGAGCTGTTTTTT. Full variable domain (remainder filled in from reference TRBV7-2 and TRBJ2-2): GAGVSQSPSNKVTEKGKDVELRCDPISGHTALYWYRQSLGQGLEFLIYFQGNSAPDKSGLPSDRFSAERTGGSVSTLTIQRTQQEDSAVYLCASLGTGPSELFFGEGSRLTVL.

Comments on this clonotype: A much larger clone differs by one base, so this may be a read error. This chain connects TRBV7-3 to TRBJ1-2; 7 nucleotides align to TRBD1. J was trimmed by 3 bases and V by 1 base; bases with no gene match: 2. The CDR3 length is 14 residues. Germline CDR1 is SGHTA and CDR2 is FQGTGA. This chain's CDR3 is CASSLSQGDYGYTF. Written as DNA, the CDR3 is TGTGCCAGCAGCTTAAGTCAGGGGGACTATGGCTACACCTTC.

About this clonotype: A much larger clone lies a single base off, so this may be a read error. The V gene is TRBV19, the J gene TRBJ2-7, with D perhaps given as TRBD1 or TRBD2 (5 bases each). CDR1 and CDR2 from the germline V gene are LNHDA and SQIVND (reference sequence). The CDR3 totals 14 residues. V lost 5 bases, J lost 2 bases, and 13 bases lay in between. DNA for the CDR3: TGTGCCAGTAGTGAGGGCAGGGCTGCCTACGAGCAGTACTTC. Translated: CASSEGRAAYEQYF.

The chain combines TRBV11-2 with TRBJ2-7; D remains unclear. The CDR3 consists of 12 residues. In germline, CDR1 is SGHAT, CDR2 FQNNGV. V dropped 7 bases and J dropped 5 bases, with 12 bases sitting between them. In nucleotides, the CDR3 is TGTGCCAGCACTTTCAGGAATAACGAGCAGTACTTC. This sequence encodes CASTFRNNEQYF.

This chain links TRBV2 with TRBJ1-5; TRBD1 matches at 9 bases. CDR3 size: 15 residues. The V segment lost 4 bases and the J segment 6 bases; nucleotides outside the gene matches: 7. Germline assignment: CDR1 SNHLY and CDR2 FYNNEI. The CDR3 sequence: CASSVGQGNTQPQHF. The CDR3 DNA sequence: TGTGCCAGCAGTGTAGGACAGGGGAACACTCAGCCCCAGCATTTT.

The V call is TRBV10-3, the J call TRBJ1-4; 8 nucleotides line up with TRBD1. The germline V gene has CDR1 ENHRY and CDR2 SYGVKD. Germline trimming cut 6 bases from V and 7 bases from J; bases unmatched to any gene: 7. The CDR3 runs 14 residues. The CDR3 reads CAIRSDRGGEKLFF. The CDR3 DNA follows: TGTGCCATCAGGTCCGACAGGGGAGGTGAAAAACTGTTTTTT.